Below, one T cell receptor beta chain is given with its context. Its matching antigen is unknown. Clones were sequenced by immunoSEQ multiplex PCR, and TCRdb holds only the in-frame ones, with some missing. This sample carries over 100,000 clones, under 95% of them seen once, and the ten largest clones take around 4%. Stated time point: peripheral blood 6 weeks after treatment start. There were between 1 and 8 samples from each patient, taken pretreatment and on-treatment. The data derive from a study of PD-L1 blockade in urothelial cancer. At the level of the study: At 6 weeks and at 3 weeks (second dose) after treatment start, blood was analyzed.

Study-level points and caveats: Durable benefit accompanied greater 3-week expansion of tumor-associated blood clones.

This sequence originates from a man aged 55 to 69 with urothelial cancer. Specimen: PBMCs, collected around atezolizumab (anti-PD-L1) treatment.

CDR3 DNA sequence: TGCGCCAGCAGTCCGGACAGCTCCGGAAACACCATATATTTT. Protein sequence: CASSPDSSGNTIYF. The chain uses TRBV10-2 and TRBJ1-3, with TRBD1 as a possible D gene (6 bases). Germline values: CDR1 WSHSY, CDR2 SAAADI. V gave up 5 bases and J gave up 4 bases, with 12 bases separating them. The CDR3 runs 14 residues.